This T cell receptor (beta chain) was sequenced for a study of blood T cells in healthy people across ages. For the study at large: Through template switching, about one barcoded beta molecule was captured per two T cells, as measured in model experiments. Study-wide findings and caveats: Among long-lived donors, naive CD4+ cells were more numerous and diversity higher than in aged donors.

On this clonotype itself: Its target is unknown.

With 1 base removed from V and 3 bases from J, the gap between germline ends came to 11 bases. CDR3 length equals 14 residues. Germline CDR1 SGHRS, CDR2 YFSETQ. A second PCR, run for about 7 to 12 cycles, used a sample-barcoded 5' primer plus a J-beta primer mix. TCRdb redid the calling of the 5' RACE reads with MiXCR, one entry per CDR3 protein. The data show a few hundred thousand distinct CDR3 sequences, with approximately 30% seen just once and approximately 17% held by the top ten. The sequenced sample was blood. The V gene is TRBV5-1, the J gene TRBJ2-7, with D unresolved. This sequence originates from a woman aged 70 to 79 in good health. The CDR3 sequence: CASSLLVQSYEQYF. CDR3 coding DNA: TGCGCCAGCAGCTTGCTTGTCCAGAGCTACGAGCAGTACTTC.